The sequence of this TCR beta chain was determined in a study of T cell responses to AZD1222 COVID-19 vaccine (dated by TCRdb to about 2021). Regarding the research as a whole: AZD1222 recipients whose second dose came at about 4 weeks and those whose second dose came at about 12 weeks were combined into one group, since spike-specific TCR depth and breadth did not differ between the two schedules. Enrollment into the trials was organized by age into subgroups of 18-55, 56-69 and 70-plus years, and those subgroups contained roughly 150, 30 and 60 TCR-sequenced participants, respectively. TCR sequencing was performed for fewer than 250 trial participants, of whom about 200 were given two doses of AZD1222 and approximately 26 were given two doses of MenACWY control vaccine.

Comment on this clone: Which antigen it targets is not known. No qualities accompany the bases; no much larger clone lies one base away.

The intended sense of this specimen's time point label: baseline before first vaccination. The vaccinee samples were drawn from two UK trials, COV001 and COV002, one of which was a single-blind randomized controlled phase 2/3 trial testing AZD1222 (ChAdOx1 nCoV-19) in healthy adults. For TCRbeta chain sequencing, PBMC samples were collected from trial participants at day 0 and at day 28 after the second dose. The germline V gene supplies CDR1 SNHLY and CDR2 FYNNEI. V is cut by 4 bases and J by 8 bases, and the space between the germline ends is 11 bases. The cysteine opens and the phenylalanine closes a CDR3 of 12 amino acids. The read is trimmed to its CDR3 DNA, 36 bases read in frame from base 1. The CDR3 regions of human TCRbeta chains were analyzed by immunosequencing. The authors' pipeline ran thus. TCRs in the repertoires were compared against a reference library of SARS-CoV-2-specific TCRs that had been generated with the MIRA antigen-specificity platform. Breadth was defined as the fraction of unique TCRs that were SARS-CoV-2-associated. Depth was defined as the fraction of total T cells that were SARS-CoV-2-associated. Using the MIRA data, each spike-specific TCR was assigned both to the spike region to which the TCR was reactive and to a CD4 or CD8 class. Log10-transformed breadth and depth values were compared by one-way ANOVA with Sidak's multiple comparisons tests. In its TCRdb copy, this immuneACCESS table keeps in-frame sequences only and misses some clones. Where compared with another copy, unresolved V genes explain less than half of these, and the others have no known cause. That table is the source of V, J and clone size, and D and trimming were worked out from the DNA. This sample gives about 150,000 clones in total; about 91% of them show up just once. The ten largest clones add up to around 4% of the sample.

Beyond this particular receptor, the publication reports: The 56-69-year group was small, and its depth increase did not reach significance, likely because of low power. Most participants were white British and females outnumbered males, and the authors suggested that clonal diversity may have been underestimated. Only five or six AZD1222 recipients were SARS-CoV-2 seropositive at baseline, limiting conclusions about previously exposed vaccinees. After two AZD1222 doses, spike-specific TCR breadth and depth were significantly higher than at day 0 and than in MenACWY recipients. Nearly half of unique spike-specific TCRs reportedly recognized epitopes outside regions mutated in the B.1.351 and B.1.1.7 variants. The vaccine-associated CD4 TCRs covered the entire spike protein, and the dominant responses fell in regions 160-218 and 743-854. No day 14 peak-response samples were available, so repertoires were characterized only after the peak T cell response.

This sequence was found in an adult in good health. The starting material was peripheral blood, obtained on day 0 of AZD1222 vaccination. The rearranged chain carries TRBV2 and TRBJ1-2; the D segment cannot be called with confidence. The DNA is TGTGCCAGCAGTGGCCTGGTTGCGGGCTACACCTTC. It codes for CASSGLVAGYTF.